A single sample gave rise to the 9 T cell receptor beta chains below, sequenced in a study of naive and memory T cell subsets. Two oligonucleotides, mixed equimolar, formed the beta constant-region primer covering TRBC1 and TRBC2. Ligated cDNA was amplified by four rounds of PCR with nested alpha and beta constant-region primers and SP2. From the UMI-ligation and nested PCR reads, TCRdb called clonotypes with MiXCR, one entry per CDR3 protein. Of 120,000 or so distinct CDR3 sequences listed, 35% to 40% are singletons. Sequencing was performed on central memory CD4+ T cells from blood. The receptors here all came from a human donor in good health.

V gene TRBV7-6 combines with J gene TRBJ2-7, with 7 nucleotides matching TRBD2. This CDR3 contains 15 residues. Germline V gives CDR1 SGHVS, CDR2 FNYEAQ. The J segment lost 3 bases and the V segment lost 3 bases, leaving 8 bases of the junction unmatched. The CDR3 coding sequence is TGTGCCAGCAGCTTGAGGGAGGGCCCTTTCTACGAGCAGTACTTC. It encodes CASSLREGPFYEQYF.

This clonotype turned up a few times. The chain recombines TRBV30 with TRBJ1-6; 12 nucleotides match TRBD1. The CDR3 has 18 residues. Germline CDR1 GTSNPN, CDR2 SVGIG (reference sequence). With V trimmed by 8 bases and J by 7 bases, 18 bases remained unmatched. This CDR3 reads CAGYPGQGASRRNSPLHF. The CDR3, as DNA: TGTGCCGGATATCCGGGACAGGGGGCTTCGAGGAGGAATTCACCCCTCCACTTT.

This clonotype was observed a few times. The CDR3 sequence: CASSTGQIQETQYF. CDR3 coding DNA: TGTGCCAGCAGTACGGGACAGATCCAAGAGACCCAGTACTTC. The chain links TRBV6-2 or TRBV6-3 to TRBJ2-5; 7 bases are shared with TRBD1. The junction had 4 bases not matched to a gene; V was cut back by 5 bases and J by 1 base. The CDR3 is 14 residues long. Germline CDR1 MNHEY, CDR2 SVGEGT.

This clonotype was seen a handful of times. This sequence joins TRBV6-6 and TRBJ1-5, with D perhaps matching TRBD1 (6 bases). CDR1 is MNHNY, CDR2 SVGAGI, per germline (reference sequence). Between the trimmed V and J ends, which lost 5 bases and 6 bases, there was a span of 17 bases. This CDR3 contains 15 residues. The DNA of the CDR3 is TGTGCCAGCAGTAGGGGGACACGGGGTAGTCAGCCCCAGCATTTT. This translates into CASSRGTRGSQPQHF.

A few counts support this clonotype. The rearrangement links TRBV20-1 to TRBJ2-7, with D unclear. V lost 3 bases and J 2 bases, leaving 14 bases between the germline ends. The CDR3 spans 14 residues. The germline CDR1 and CDR2 sequences are DFQATT and SNEGSKA (reference sequence). The CDR3 sequence: CSASETVAPYEQYF. The CDR3 region has the DNA TGCAGTGCTAGTGAGACCGTAGCCCCCTACGAGCAGTACTTC.

The chain carries TRBV18 and TRBJ2-7; TRBD1 matches 11 bases. This CDR3 comprises 16 residues. With V trimmed by 2 bases and J by 5 bases, 8 bases remained unmatched. Germline assignment: CDR1 KGHSH and CDR2 LQKENI. The CDR3 is CASSPRRTGGWDEQYF. As DNA, the CDR3 is TGTGCCAGCTCACCAAGAAGGACAGGGGGCTGGGACGAGCAGTACTTC.

Turning to this clonotype: A junction end diverges from the germline sequence, so it may reflect a read error. This chain links TRBV7-7 with TRBJ2-5; the match to TRBD2 covers 14 bases. Germline V CDR1 and CDR2: SSHAT, FNYEAQ (reference sequence). The CDR3 length is 15 residues. The CDR3 nucleotides are TGTGCTAGCAGCCCGGGACTAGCGGGAGTAGAGACCCAGTACTTC. Translation: CASSPGLAGVETQYF.

The rearrangement uses TRBV5-1 and TRBJ1-1; 9 bases are a match to TRBD1. Trimming took 4 bases from V and 1 from J; bases not matched to a gene: 20. CDR1 is SGHRS and CDR2 is YFSETQ in the germline V gene. This CDR3 has 20 amino acids. CDR3 DNA: TGCGCCAGCAGCAAGGACCAGTGGCTGGACCGGGACAGGGCGAACACTGAAGCTTTCTTT. It translates to CASSKDQWLDRDRANTEAFF. Based on the CDR3 plus reference TRBV5-1 and TRBJ1-1, the full variable domain is KAGVTQTPRYLIKTRGQQVTLSCSPISGHRSVSWYQQTPGQGLQFLFEYFSETQRNKGNFPGRFSGRQFSNSRSEMNVSTLELGDSALYLCASSKDQWLDRDRANTEAFFGQGTRLTVV.

This clonotype has a count of ten or more. The V call is TRBV12-3 or TRBV12-4, the J call TRBJ2-2, with D unclear. Trimming removed 5 bases from V and 6 bases from J, with 1 base in between. The CDR3 consists of 10 residues. CDR3 sequence reads: CASSAGELFF. The CDR3 nucleotides are TGTGCCAGCAGTGCCGGGGAGCTGTTTTTT.